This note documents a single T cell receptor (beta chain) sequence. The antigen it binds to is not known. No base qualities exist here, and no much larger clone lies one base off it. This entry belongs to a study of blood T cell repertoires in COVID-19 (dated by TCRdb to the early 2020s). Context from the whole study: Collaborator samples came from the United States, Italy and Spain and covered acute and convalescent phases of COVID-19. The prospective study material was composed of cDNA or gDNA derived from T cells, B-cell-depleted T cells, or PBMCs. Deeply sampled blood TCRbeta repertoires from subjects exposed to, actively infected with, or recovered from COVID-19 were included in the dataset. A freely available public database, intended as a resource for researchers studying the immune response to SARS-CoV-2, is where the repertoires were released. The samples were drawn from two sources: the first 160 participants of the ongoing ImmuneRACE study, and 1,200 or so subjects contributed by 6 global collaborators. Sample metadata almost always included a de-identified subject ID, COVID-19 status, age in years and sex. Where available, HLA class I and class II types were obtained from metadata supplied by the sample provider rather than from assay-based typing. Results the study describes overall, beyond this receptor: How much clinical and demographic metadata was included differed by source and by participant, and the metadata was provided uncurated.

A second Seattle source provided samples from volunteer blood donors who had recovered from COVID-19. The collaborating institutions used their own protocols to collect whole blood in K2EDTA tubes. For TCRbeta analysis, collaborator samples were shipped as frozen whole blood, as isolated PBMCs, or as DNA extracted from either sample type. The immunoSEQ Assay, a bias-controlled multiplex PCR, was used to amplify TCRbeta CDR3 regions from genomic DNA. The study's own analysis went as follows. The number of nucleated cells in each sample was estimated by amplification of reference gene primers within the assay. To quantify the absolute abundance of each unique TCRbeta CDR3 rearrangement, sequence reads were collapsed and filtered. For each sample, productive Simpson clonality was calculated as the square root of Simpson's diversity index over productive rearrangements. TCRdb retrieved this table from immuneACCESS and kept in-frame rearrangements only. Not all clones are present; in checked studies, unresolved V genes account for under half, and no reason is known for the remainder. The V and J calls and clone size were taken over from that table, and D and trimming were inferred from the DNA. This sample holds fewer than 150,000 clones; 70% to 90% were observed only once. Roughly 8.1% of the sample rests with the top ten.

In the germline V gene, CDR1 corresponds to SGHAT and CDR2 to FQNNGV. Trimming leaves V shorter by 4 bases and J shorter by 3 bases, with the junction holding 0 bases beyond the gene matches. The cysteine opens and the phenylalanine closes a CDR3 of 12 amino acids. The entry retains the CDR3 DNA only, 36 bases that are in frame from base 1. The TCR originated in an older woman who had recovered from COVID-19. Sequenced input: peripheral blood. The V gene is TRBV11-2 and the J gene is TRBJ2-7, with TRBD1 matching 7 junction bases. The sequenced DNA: TGTGCCAGCAGCTCAGGGGGCTACGAGCAGTACTTC. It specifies CASSSGGYEQYF.